What follows are 14 T cell receptor beta chains derived from one specimen sequenced in a study of OX40 agonist ivuxolimab in advanced cancers. Assay: immunoSEQ multiplex PCR; the TCRdb copy retains only in-frame clones and omits some. The sample has some 50,000 clones, 83% seen once. Specimen: CD4+ or CD8+ T cells sorted from blood, collected in a trial of the OX40 agonist ivuxolimab. All receptors come from an adult with an advanced solid tumor such as melanoma, head and neck, liver or kidney cancer.

The chain is built from TRBV5-1 and TRBJ1-2; D is perhaps TRBD1 (5 bases). The CDR3 has 12 amino acids. Germline CDR1 and CDR2: SGHRS and YFSETQ. The V end lost 4 bases, the J end lost 7 bases, and 11 bases lay between the germline ends. The CDR3 DNA is TGCGCCAGCAGCACCCCGGGGGTTGGCTACACCTTC. Translating gives CASSTPGVGYTF.

The genes are TRBV5-1 and TRBJ1-2; 10 positions agree with TRBD1. Germline V CDR1 and CDR2: SGHRS, YFSETQ. The length of the CDR3 is 15 residues. The V segment lost 2 bases and the J segment 4 bases; nucleotides outside the gene matches: 5. The CDR3 sequence is CASSFWGTGVYGYTF. The CDR3 nucleotides read TGCGCCAGCAGCTTTTGGGGGACAGGGGTCTATGGCTACACCTTC. The whole variable domain, remainder taken from reference TRBV5-1 and TRBJ1-2, is KAGVTQTPRYLIKTRGQQVTLSCSPISGHRSVSWYQQTPGQGLQFLFEYFSETQRNKGNFPGRFSGRQFSNSRSEMNVSTLELGDSALYLCASSFWGTGVYGYTFGSGTRLTVV.

The CDR3 bases are TGTGCCAGCAGCTTAGGGGGCTCCTACAATGAGCAGTTCTTC. Translation gives CASSLGGSYNEQFF. The chain uses TRBV11-3 and TRBJ2-1, with D unresolved. The CDR3 extends over 14 amino acids. The V and J ends lost 1 base and 0 bases respectively, with 4 bases between them. Looked up from germline, CDR1 is SGHNT and CDR2 is YENEEA. The complete variable domain, with remaining parts taken from reference TRBV11-3 and TRBJ2-1, reads EAGVVQSPRYKIIEKKQPVAFWCNPISGHNTLYWYLQNLGQGPELLIRYENEEAVDDSQLPKDRFSAERLKGVDSTLKIQPAELGDSAVYLCASSLGGSYNEQFFGPGTRLTVL.

V and J are TRBV2 and TRBJ2-5, with D unresolved. V dropped 4 bases and J dropped 5 bases, with 11 bases sitting between them. There are 13 residues in the CDR3. Germline-derived CDR1 and CDR2 are SNHLY and FYNNEI. The CDR3 DNA is TGTGCCAGCAGTGCGATAGGGTGGGAGACCCAGTACTTC. Encoded protein: CASSAIGWETQYF.

The J gene is TRBJ2-7, the V gene TRBV14; TRBD2 agrees at 8 bases. This CDR3 is built from 16 residues. Per germline, CDR1 SGHDN and CDR2 FVKESK. The CDR3 reads CARTSGRTETSYEQYF. CDR3 sequence (DNA): TGTGCTAGAACCAGCGGGAGAACTGAAACCTCCTACGAGCAGTACTTC.

The genes are TRBV5-1 and TRBJ2-7; 9 bases agree with TRBD2. The CDR3 has 14 residues. Losses at the gene ends were 6 bases for V and 5 bases for J; bases not matched to a gene: 9. Germline V lookup: CDR1 SGHRS, CDR2 YFSETQ. CDR3 in amino acids: CASNPLAGSNEQYF. For the CDR3, the DNA is TGCGCCAGCAATCCGCTAGCGGGATCGAACGAGCAGTACTTC.

This clone showed up just a few times. The chain joins TRBV18 to TRBJ2-7; D might be TRBD1 or TRBD2, each matching 5 bases. CDR1 KGHSH and CDR2 LQKENI come from the germline V gene. V lost 6 bases and J 0 bases, leaving 9 bases between the germline ends. The CDR3 totals 13 residues. The CDR3 nucleotides read TGTGCCAGCTCCCGGGGCAGCTCCTACGAGCAGTACTTC. Translated, it gives CASSRGSSYEQYF.

The chain uses TRBV5-8 and TRBJ1-5; D is unclear. The CDR3 is made up of 15 amino acids. The germline V and J ends were trimmed by 2 bases and 0 bases, with 9 bases remaining between them. Germline CDR1 reads SGHTS; CDR2 reads YDEGEE. CDR3 region: CASSFLSYSNQPQHF. The CDR3 DNA reads TGTGCCAGCAGCTTTTTGTCCTATAGCAATCAGCCCCAGCATTTT.

This clone was counted only a few times. The V and J genes are TRBV6-5 and TRBJ2-7; D unclear. The V end was cut by 2 bases, the J end by 6 bases, with 17 bases between. The CDR3 totals 15 residues. Germline V gives CDR1 MNHEY, CDR2 SVGAGI. The chain's CDR3 is CASSYLTVGLSEQYF. In DNA form, the CDR3 reads TGTGCCAGCAGTTACCTCACAGTAGGATTGAGCGAGCAGTACTTC.

The V gene is TRBV5-5, the J gene TRBJ2-7, with D perhaps given as TRBD1 or TRBD2 (5 bases each). V was clipped by 5 bases and J by 2 bases, with 20 bases between them. The CDR3 is 16 amino acids. CDR1 and CDR2 from the germline V gene are SGHKS and YYEKEE (reference sequence). CDR3 sequence: CASSPGQMSYPYEQYF. CDR3 DNA: TGTGCCAGCAGTCCGGGGCAAATGTCCTATCCCTACGAGCAGTACTTC. Together with reference TRBV5-5 and TRBJ2-7, the CDR3 gives the full variable domain: DAGVTQSPTHLIKTRGQQVTLRCSPISGHKSVSWYQQVLGQGPQFIFQYYEKEERGRGNFPDRFSARQFPNYSSELNVNALLLGDSALYLCASSPGQMSYPYEQYFGPGTRLTVT.

With respect to this clone: The junction differs from germline at one of its ends, possibly a read error. V is TRBV5-3 and J is TRBJ2-5; possibly TRBD1 or TRBD2 for D (7 bases each). TRBV5-3 is classed as an ORF, of uncertain function. This CDR3 is 15 amino acids long. For the CDR3, the DNA is TGTGCCAGCAGCTTCGCCAATCAGGGGGGGGAGACCCAGTACTTC. Protein sequence: CASSFANQGGETQYF.

This chain links TRBV2 with TRBJ1-2; the D is unclear. Trimming cost V 4 bases and J 8 bases, with 20 bases left between them. The CDR3 sequence is 15 residues long. The germline gives CDR1 SNHLY, CDR2 FYNNEI. The DNA of the CDR3 is TGTGCCAGCAGTGGGACCCCAGGCGGGTATGGCGGCTACACCTTC. Translated: CASSGTPGGYGGYTF.

This clone was seen only a few times. V and J are TRBV5-6 and TRBJ2-7; the match to TRBD1 covers 11 bases. CDR1 is SGHDT and CDR2 is YYEEEE in the germline V gene. The length of the CDR3 is 15 residues. V gave up 4 bases and J gave up 4 bases; unmatched junction bases: 7. The CDR3 reads CASSVRDRGFYEQYF. The CDR3 coding sequence is TGTGCCAGCAGCGTCCGGGACAGGGGGTTTTACGAGCAGTACTTC.

This chain uses TRBV27 with TRBJ1-6; 9 bases map to TRBD1. This CDR3 is built from 17 residues. The V and J ends lost 6 bases and 1 base, in that order; junction bases with no gene match: 7. Germline V gene sequence: CDR1 MNHEY, CDR2 SMNVEV (reference sequence). This CDR3 reads CASRRSGQGSYNSPLHF. The CDR3 DNA is TGTGCCAGCAGACGGTCGGGACAGGGATCCTATAATTCACCCCTCCACTTT.